The 30 T cell receptor beta chains listed next were all sequenced from one sample in a study of cytomegalovirus exposure and HLA in healthy donors. 60 Vbeta and 13 Jbeta primers were used in PCR. TCRdb's table, derived via immunoSEQ multiplex PCR, lists solely in-frame clones and lacks some. The sample records about 100,000 clones, over 60% being singletons. The sample was PBMCs. Receptors were obtained from a female donor in good health and CMV-seropositive.

The chain recombines TRBV19 with TRBJ2-2, with a possible D match to TRBD2 (5 bases). CDR3 size: 14 residues. Between the trimmed V and J ends, which lost 11 bases and 7 bases, there was a span of 20 bases. Per germline, CDR1 LNHDA and CDR2 SQIVND (reference sequence). CDR3 amino acids: CASEPGPRGGELFF. The CDR3 nucleotides are TGTGCCTCCGAACCCGGGCCCCGGGGCGGGGAGCTGTTTTTT.

This chain links TRBV27 with TRBJ1-2; 9 nucleotides line up with TRBD1. The trim removed 5 bases at V and 6 bases at J, leaving 13 bases unmatched. The CDR3 is made up of 16 amino acids. Germline lookup yields CDR1 MNHEY and CDR2 SMNVEV (reference sequence). The CDR3 DNA reads TGTGCCAGCAGTACCACACCCGGGACAGGGTTGCATGGCTACACCTTC. Its translation is CASSTTPGTGLHGYTF.

This clone has only one observation. The chain carries TRBV7-9 and TRBJ2-1, with 14 bases that match TRBD2. V was clipped by 5 bases and J by 2 bases; unmatched bases: 8. This CDR3 is built from 18 residues. Germline assignment: CDR1 SEHNR and CDR2 FQNEAQ (reference sequence). In DNA form, the CDR3 reads TGTGCCAGCAGCGCGTCCGGGACTAGCGGGAGTGCCTACAATGAGCAGTTCTTC. It translates to CASSASGTSGSAYNEQFF.

The chain joins TRBV9 to TRBJ2-1; D possibly corresponds to TRBD1 (6 bases). The CDR3 is 15 amino acids. CDR1 is SGDLS, CDR2 YYNGEE, per germline. V dropped 1 base and J dropped 0 bases, with 8 bases sitting between them. The CDR3 loop reads CASSVQDSSYNEQFF. CDR3 DNA: TGTGCCAGCAGCGTACAGGACAGCTCCTACAATGAGCAGTTCTTC.

The rearrangement joins TRBV7-2 to TRBJ2-5, with 7 positions matching TRBD2. There are 14 residues in the CDR3. CDR1 is SGHTA and CDR2 is FQGNSA in the germline V gene. J gave up 5 bases and V 2 bases, and 5 bases lay outside the gene matches. The CDR3 nucleotides read TGTGCCAGCAGCTTATGGGGGGAGGGGGAGACCCAGTACTTC. It codes for CASSLWGEGETQYF.

The chain has TRBV11-2 and TRBJ2-2, with D maybe TRBD2 (6 bases). This CDR3 spans 13 amino acids. The V gene's germline CDR1 is SGHAT and CDR2 FQNNGV. V was clipped by 4 bases and J by 8 bases, with 11 bases between them. The CDR3 spells CASSSGRWGELFF. DNA for the CDR3: TGTGCCAGCAGCTCAGGGAGGTGGGGGGAGCTGTTTTTT.

The rearrangement links TRBV30 to TRBJ1-2; D not certain. The CDR3 covers 13 residues. Looked up from germline, CDR1 is GTSNPN and CDR2 is SVGIG (reference sequence). V was shortened by 0 bases and J by 4 bases, with 9 bases between the two germline ends. CDR3 DNA sequence: TGTGCCTGGAGTGTGGCAGGATCCTATGGCTACACCTTC. It translates to CAWSVAGSYGYTF.

The rearrangement uses TRBV19 and TRBJ1-1; D is possibly TRBD1 (6 bases). CDR1 is LNHDA and CDR2 is SQIVND in the germline V gene (reference sequence). The CDR3 runs to 15 residues. V lost 5 bases and J lost 1, with 14 bases in between. The CDR3 sequence: CASSPRQARNTEAFF. The CDR3 DNA reads as TGTGCCAGTAGTCCGCGACAGGCACGGAACACTGAAGCTTTCTTT.

This clone was seen more than once but under ten times. This chain joins TRBV2 and TRBJ2-3; TRBD2 agrees at 8 bases. From germline, CDR1 is SNHLY and CDR2 FYNNEI. J was trimmed by 2 bases and V by 6 bases; bases with no gene match: 10. CDR3 size: 16 residues. In nucleotides, the CDR3 is TGTGCCAGCAGGGGGCTAGCGGGCGGACACACAGATACGCAGTATTTT. The encoded protein is CASRGLAGGHTDTQYF. The full variable domain, rest sourced from reference TRBV2 and TRBJ2-3, is EPEVTQTPSHQVTQMGQEVILRCVPISNHLYFYWYRQILGQKVEFLVSFYNNEISEKSEIFDDQFSVERPDGSNFTLKIRSTKLEDSAMYFCASRGLAGGHTDTQYFGPGTRLTVL.

As for this clone: A junction end diverges from the germline sequence, so it may reflect a read error. The CDR3 region is CAWSGLTPAKNSQYF. DNA for the CDR3: TGTGCCTGGAGTGGTCTAACCCCAGCCAAAAACAGTCAGTACTTC. This chain joins TRBV30 and TRBJ2-4; D unclear. The CDR3 spans 15 residues. Germline V CDR1 and CDR2: GTSNPN, SVGIG (reference sequence).

This chain uses TRBV19 with TRBJ2-7; 11 bases are shared with TRBD1. This CDR3 is built from 14 residues. From germline, CDR1 is LNHDA and CDR2 SQIVND (reference sequence). V trimming: 2 bases; J trimming: 6 bases; junction bases outside the gene matches: 3. DNA of the CDR3: TGTGCCAGTAGTATAAGTGGGACAGGGGGCGAGCAGTACTTC. Protein sequence: CASSISGTGGEQYF.

The chain joins TRBV5-5 to TRBJ1-2; D not resolved. Germline lookup yields CDR1 SGHKS and CDR2 YYEKEE (reference sequence). The CDR3 extends over 16 amino acids. Trimming cost V 4 bases and J 4 bases, with 20 bases left between them. The CDR3: CASSPQSPLTFYGYTF. The CDR3, as DNA: TGTGCCAGCAGCCCACAGAGCCCCTTAACTTTCTATGGCTACACCTTC.

This chain joins TRBV20-1 and TRBJ1-2, with D unclear. CDR1 and CDR2 from the germline V gene are DFQATT and SNEGSKA (reference sequence). The CDR3 spans 10 residues. The CDR3, as DNA: TGCAGACCCTATAACTATGGCTACACCTTC. It yields the protein CRPYNYGYTF.

The chain has TRBV10-2 and TRBJ1-5, with TRBD1 matching 8 bases. V lost 7 bases to trimming and J lost 4 bases; unmatched junction nucleotides: 3. CDR3 length: 13 amino acids. CDR1 and CDR2 from the germline V gene are WSHSY and SAAADI. In DNA form, the CDR3 reads TGCGCCAGCAAGGGACAGGTGAATCAGCCCCAGCATTTT. This gives the protein CASKGQVNQPQHF.

The chain links TRBV29-1 to TRBJ1-2; 8 positions agree with TRBD1. The germline V gene encodes CDR1 SQVTM and CDR2 ANQGSEA. V trimming: 4 bases; J trimming: 0 bases; junction bases outside the gene matches: 4. CDR3 size: 14 residues. The CDR3, as DNA: TGCAGCGTTGGACAGGGGACTTCTAACTATGGCTACACCTTC. This encodes CSVGQGTSNYGYTF.

The DNA of the CDR3 is TGTGCCAGCAGCTCGACAGGGAATCAGCCCCAGCATTTT. Its translation is CASSSTGNQPQHF. The V and J genes are TRBV27 and TRBJ1-5, with TRBD1 matching over 7 bases. The CDR3 contains 13 residues. Germline V gives CDR1 MNHEY, CDR2 SMNVEV (reference sequence). Unmatched junction bases numbered 3, after V lost 6 bases and J lost 4 bases.

This clone has a handful of counts. The rearrangement links TRBV30 to TRBJ2-3, with 9 bases fitting TRBD2. Germline CDR1 is GTSNPN and CDR2 is SVGIG (reference sequence). V lost 0 bases and J lost 9; bases outside the gene matches: 16. The CDR3 length is 17 residues. CDR3: CAWSVKGGGGAQGTQYF. The CDR3 coding sequence is TGTGCCTGGAGTGTAAAGGGGGGCGGGGGGGCCCAGGGGACGCAGTATTTT.

The V and J genes are TRBV6-1 and TRBJ2-1, with D unresolved. Germline CDR1 and CDR2: MNHNS and SASEGT. Trimming left V 2 bases short and J 8 bases short, with 7 bases between. This CDR3 region has 12 residues. CDR3 coding DNA: TGTGCCAGCAGTGAATGGGCCGATGAGCAGTTCTTC. The encoded protein is CASSEWADEQFF.

The sample holds a few counts of this clone. V gene TRBV30 combines with J gene TRBJ1-5; TRBD1 matches 9 bases. The CDR3 sequence is 17 residues long. The germline gives CDR1 GTSNPN, CDR2 SVGIG (reference sequence). Unmatched junction bases numbered 10, after V lost 0 bases and J lost 4 bases. This CDR3 reads CAWSVKDRGWGNQPQHF. The CDR3 DNA reads TGTGCCTGGAGTGTAAAGGACAGGGGATGGGGTAATCAGCCCCAGCATTTT. Drawing the rest from reference TRBV30 and TRBJ1-5, the complete variable domain is SQTIHQWPATLVQPVGSPLSLECTVEGTSNPNLYWYRQAAGRGLQLLFYSVGIGQISSEVPQNLSASRPQDRQFILSSKKLLLSDSGFYLCAWSVKDRGWGNQPQHFGDGTRLSIL.

This clone was recorded a few times. The gene calls are TRBV5-6 and TRBJ1-2; possible D gene TRBD1, 6 bases. Germline V gene data show CDR1 as SGHDT and CDR2 as YYEEEE. The germline V and J ends were trimmed by 4 bases and 1 base, with 11 bases remaining between them. This CDR3 contains 14 residues. The CDR3 bases are TGTGCCAGCAGCCCACAGGGTTATAACTATGGCTACACCTTC. Protein: CASSPQGYNYGYTF.

The chain links TRBV25-1 to TRBJ1-2, with TRBD1 matching 10 bases. Germline V gene sequence: CDR1 MGHDK, CDR2 SYGVNS. The CDR3 is 15 amino acids. Trimming took 3 bases from V and 6 from J; bases not matched to a gene: 7. As DNA, the CDR3 is TGTGCCAGCAGTGACTCCGGACAGGGGGAAAATGGCTACACCTTC. Protein sequence: CASSDSGQGENGYTF.

CDR3 coding DNA: TGTGCCAGTAGTATAAGGGCGGGGCCCTACGAGCAGTACTTC. It encodes CASSIRAGPYEQYF. V usage is TRBV19 and J usage is TRBJ2-7, with D possibly matching TRBD2 (6 bases). Trimming took off 2 bases at V and 2 bases at J, with 10 bases between the two ends. This CDR3 spans 14 amino acids. Germline V gene sequence: CDR1 LNHDA, CDR2 SQIVND (reference sequence).

This clone came up once. The J gene is TRBJ2-1, the V gene TRBV27, with D possibly matching TRBD2 (7 bases). V gave up 4 bases and J gave up 3 bases, with 16 bases separating them. Germline-derived CDR1 and CDR2 are MNHEY and SMNVEV (reference sequence). The CDR3 has 16 amino acids. The CDR3 region is CASSSDGGPHYNEQFF. CDR3 nucleotide sequence: TGTGCCAGCAGTTCAGACGGGGGGCCCCACTACAATGAGCAGTTCTTC.

This chain connects TRBV7-2 to TRBJ2-1; 10 bases line up with TRBD2. The CDR3 totals 16 residues. J lost 10 bases, V lost 4 bases, and 13 bases had no gene match. The V gene's germline CDR1 is SGHTA and CDR2 FQGNSA. The CDR3 region has the DNA TGTGCCAGCAGCTCGTCCGGGACTAGCGTACAGGGGGAGCAGTTCTTC. It yields the protein CASSSSGTSVQGEQFF.

The chain is built from TRBV13 and TRBJ1-6; 8 bases are a match to TRBD1. The CDR3 has 17 amino acids. Per the germline V gene, CDR1 is PRHDT and CDR2 is FYEKMQ (reference sequence). V was pared by 5 bases and J by 0 bases, with 6 bases of the junction left unmatched. CDR3 sequence (DNA): TGTGCCAGCAGCGCCGGGACAGGATACTCCTATAATTCACCCCTCCACTTT. It is translated as CASSAGTGYSYNSPLHF. The variable domain in full, completed from reference TRBV13 and TRBJ1-6, reads AAGVIQSPRHLIKEKRETATLKCYPIPRHDTVYWYQQGPGQDPQFLISFYEKMQSDKGSIPDRFSAQQFSDYHSELNMSSLELGDSALYFCASSAGTGYSYNSPLHFGNGTRLTVT.

The chain uses TRBV5-5 and TRBJ2-7; D gene unclear. V lost 1 base and J 0 bases, leaving 5 bases between the germline ends. The CDR3 is 13 residues long. Germline assignment: CDR1 SGHKS and CDR2 YYEKEE (reference sequence). CDR3 DNA sequence: TGTGCCAGCAGCTTGCAGGCCTCCTACGAGCAGTACTTC. Its translation is CASSLQASYEQYF.

The chain couples TRBV29-1 to TRBJ2-3; D unclear. This CDR3 spans 13 amino acids. Germline loops: CDR1 SQVTM, CDR2 ANQGSEA. Trimming took off 4 bases at V and 2 bases at J, with 10 bases between the two ends. The CDR3 is CSVGVGFTDTQYF. The CDR3 DNA sequence: TGCAGCGTTGGAGTGGGCTTCACAGATACGCAGTATTTT.

The V call is TRBV7-6, the J call TRBJ2-5; 13 positions agree with TRBD2. CDR3 length equals 15 residues. Germline V CDR1 and CDR2: SGHVS, FNYEAQ. Trimming removed 4 bases from V and 5 bases from J; junction bases left unmatched: 4. CDR3 in amino acids: CASSSGLAGVETQYF. DNA for the CDR3: TGTGCCAGCAGCTCCGGACTAGCGGGAGTGGAGACCCAGTACTTC. Complete variable domain (other parts from reference TRBV7-6 and TRBJ2-5): GAGVSQSPRYKVTKRGQDVALRCDPISGHVSLYWYRQALGQGPEFLTYFNYEAQQDKSGLPNDRFSAERPEGSISTLTIQRTEQRDSAMYRCASSSGLAGVETQYFGPGTRLLVL.

The CDR3 loop is CASSRRRGEYF. The CDR3 DNA follows: TGTGCCAGCAGTAGGCGCAGGGGTGAGTACTTC. The chain links TRBV6-4 to TRBJ2-7; D might be TRBD1 (6 bases). V was cut by 5 bases and J by 11 bases, with 13 bases left in between. The CDR3 is made up of 11 amino acids. Germline V gene data show CDR1 as MRHNA and CDR2 as SNTAGT.

The chain combines TRBV29-1 with TRBJ2-1, with TRBD2 matching over 12 bases. The CDR3 is made up of 15 amino acids. The V gene's germline CDR1 is SQVTM and CDR2 ANQGSEA. The V and J ends lost 4 bases and 6 bases, in that order; junction bases with no gene match: 7. CDR3 coding DNA: TGCAGCGTTGGGGCTAGCGGGGGGGCAGGCAATGAGCAGTTCTTC. Translated: CSVGASGGAGNEQFF.